Listed below are T cell receptor beta chains from one sample, sequenced in a study of human thymus T cells. The table came from immunoSEQ multiplex PCR; TCRdb's copy has only in-frame clones and leaves some out. Found here are 40,000 to 55,000 clones, about 94% of them singletons; the top ten hold about 0.13%. Sequencing input: blood. The receptors derive from a boy in the first two years of life with a congenital heart defect but otherwise immunologically healthy. CDR3s include the opening cysteine and the closing phenylalanine or tryptophan. The order of the fields is D gene, clone size, V gene, J gene, CDR3 DNA, CDR3 protein. D genes are given only for firm matches. Only some rows state a clone size, as once, few, many or a class for expanded clones.

>.|.|TRBV28|TRBJ1-3
TGTGCCAGCGCGAGGCAGAACACCATATATTTT
CASARQNTIYF
>TRBD2|once|TRBV27|TRBJ2-7
TGTGCCAGCAGTTCTGGACTAGCGGGGGCCCGGAGCTCCTACGAGCAGTACTTC
CASSSGLAGARSSYEQYF
>TRBD2|.|TRBV7-3|TRBJ2-3
TGTGCCAGCAGACGCGGGGGACCTACGGGCACAGATACGCAGTATTTT
CASRRGGPTGTDTQYF
>TRBD2|.|TRBV4-2|TRBJ2-3
TGTGCCAGCAGCCCAACCGGACTAGCGGGGGGACCCACAGATACGCAGTATTTT
CASSPTGLAGGPTDTQYF
>.|.|TRBV5-1|TRBJ1-1
TGCGCCAGCAGCTTGGTGGACCCGAACACTGAAGCTTTCTTT
CASSLVDPNTEAFF
>.|.|TRBV6-1|TRBJ1-1
TGTGCCAGCAGTTTTTACAGGGAAGGCACTGAAGCTTTCTTT
CASSFYREGTEAFF
>.|.|TRBV6-6|TRBJ1-6
TGTGCCAGCAGTTACTCCGCAGGAATTAATTCACCCCTCCACTTT
CASSYSAGINSPLHF
>.|.|TRBV9|TRBJ2-1
TGTGCCAGCAGCGTAGGATCGGGGATCTATCGGTTATTAAATGAGCAGTTCTTC
CASSVGSGIYRLLNEQFF
>TRBD2|once|TRBV4-1|TRBJ2-4
TGCGCCAGCAGCCAAGTGGCACTAGCGGAAGCCAAAAACATTCAGTACTTC
CASSQVALAEAKNIQYF
>.|once|TRBV11-2|TRBJ1-1
TGTGCCAGCAGCTCGGTCCTCGGCCCTGAAGCTTTCTTT
CASSSVLGPEAFF
>TRBD2|.|TRBV10-3|TRBJ2-5
TGTGCCATCAGTGAAGGGCTAGCGGGGCCCCAAGAGACCCAGTACTTC
CAISEGLAGPQETQYF
>.|.|TRBV5-1|TRBJ1-4
TGCGCCAGCAGCACCATCGTGGCGGAAAAACTGTTTTTT
CASSTIVAEKLFF
>.|once|TRBV7-9|TRBJ1-1
TGTGCCAGCAGCTTTGTACGGGACACTGAAGCTTTCTTT
CASSFVRDTEAFF
>TRBD1|.|TRBV4-1|TRBJ2-7
TGCGCCAGCAGTCCGGGGACAGGGCTCTACGAGCAGTACTTC
CASSPGTGLYEQYF
>.|.|TRBV7-2|TRBJ2-7
TGTGCCAGCAGCTTAATGGGTCAAGAGCAGTACTTC
CASSLMGQEQYF
>TRBD1|.|TRBV6-5|TRBJ2-3
TGTGCCAGCAGTTACGGACAGGGTAGCACAGATACGCAGTATTTT
CASSYGQGSTDTQYF
>.|.|TRBV28|TRBJ2-7
TGTGCCAGCAGTTACTACGAGCAGTACTTC
CASSYYEQYF
>.|.|TRBV6-1|TRBJ2-7
TGTGCCAGCTCCTCGACCCATACCTCCTACGAGCAGTACTTC
CASSSTHTSYEQYF
>.|.|TRBV7-9|TRBJ2-7
TGTGCCAGCACCGAGCAGGGGGAGGGCGAGCAGTACTTC
CASTEQGEGEQYF
>.|.|TRBV4-3|TRBJ2-2
TGCGCCAGCACCTTGAGTTCGGTTACCGGGGAGCTGTTTTTT
CASTLSSVTGELFF
>.|.|TRBV28|TRBJ1-2
TGTGCCAGCACAGCAGGGAAGGGCTACACCTTC
CASTAGKGYTF
>TRBD1|.|TRBV5-1|TRBJ2-1
TGCGCCAGCAGGGGAACAGGGGGCAATGAGCAGTTCTTC
CASRGTGGNEQFF